Shown below are 25 T cell receptor beta chains from a single sample sequenced in a study of blood T cell repertoires in COVID-19. Sequenced by immunoSEQ multiplex PCR; TCRdb stores in-frame clones only, minus some. The data contain 18,000 or so clones, about 81% of them singletons. Sequencing was done on a sample of peripheral blood. The receptors were sampled from a middle-aged man with active or convalescent COVID-19.

The sample holds one count of this clone. This chain links TRBV19 with TRBJ2-7; unclear D gene. The CDR3 sequence is 14 residues long. From germline, CDR1 is LNHDA and CDR2 SQIVND (reference sequence). V lost 1 base to trimming and J lost 9 bases, with 16 bases between them. The CDR3 is CASSIGGAPVRQYF. The DNA for the CDR3 is TGTGCCAGTAGTATAGGTGGAGCTCCCGTCCGGCAGTACTTC.

The V and J genes are TRBV18 and TRBJ1-1, with no clear D. The CDR3 contains 15 residues. The V end lost 1 base, the J end lost 0 bases, and 9 bases lay between the germline ends. Germline loops: CDR1 KGHSH, CDR2 LQKENI. This CDR3 reads CASSPLRTMNTEAFF. The CDR3 nucleotides are TGTGCCAGCTCACCACTTCGTACTATGAACACTGAAGCTTTCTTT.

The chain links TRBV2 to TRBJ2-1; 7 bases agree with TRBD2. The V gene's germline CDR1 is SNHLY and CDR2 FYNNEI. J lost 2 bases, V lost 9 bases, and 7 bases had no gene match. CDR3 length: 14 amino acids. The chain's CDR3 is CARNIAGPYNEQFF. In nucleotides, the CDR3 is TGTGCCAGGAATATAGCGGGTCCCTACAATGAGCAGTTCTTC.

V gene TRBV5-1 combines with J gene TRBJ2-1, with 7 bases identical to TRBD1. The CDR3 is 16 residues long. V trimming: 4 bases; J trimming: 5 bases; junction bases outside the gene matches: 12. Germline CDR1 reads SGHRS; CDR2 reads YFSETQ. Written as DNA, the CDR3 is TGCGCCAGCAGCCCTACTACGGGACAGATAAACAATGAGCAGTTCTTC. It yields the protein CASSPTTGQINNEQFF.

The chain recombines TRBV2 with TRBJ2-2; the D is unclear. Trimming cost V 0 bases and J 5 bases, with 4 bases left between them. Germline CDR1 SNHLY, CDR2 FYNNEI. CDR3 length equals 13 residues. The chain's CDR3 is CASSEAGTGELFF. The CDR3 DNA follows: TGTGCCAGCAGTGAAGCCGGGACCGGGGAGCTGTTTTTT.

The rearrangement joins TRBV5-4 to TRBJ2-3; a possible D gene is TRBD1 (6 bases). V was pared by 0 bases and J by 6 bases, with 14 bases between. Germline V gives CDR1 SGHNT, CDR2 YYREEE (reference sequence). This CDR3 is 15 amino acids long. The chain's CDR3 is CASSLVARGSDTQYF. DNA for the CDR3: TGTGCCAGCAGCTTGGTAGCGAGGGGGTCGGATACGCAGTATTTT.

The genes are TRBV7-3 and TRBJ2-3; D is perhaps TRBD2 (5 bases). With 1 base removed from V and 3 bases from J, the gap between germline ends came to 8 bases. The CDR3 length is 14 residues. CDR1 and CDR2 from the germline V gene are SGHTA and FQGTGA. The CDR3 DNA follows: TGTGCCAGCAGCTTAATTAGCGCTACAGATACGCAGTATTTT. As protein: CASSLISATDTQYF.

This clone is categorized as large. The chain is built from TRBV7-9 and TRBJ2-7, with 9 bases identical to TRBD1. The CDR3 extends over 15 amino acids. Losses at the gene ends were 3 bases for V and 3 bases for J; bases not matched to a gene: 6. In germline, CDR1 is SEHNR, CDR2 FQNEAQ (reference sequence). The CDR3 sequence: CASSFPDRGIYEQYF. The CDR3 DNA reads TGTGCCAGCAGCTTCCCGGACAGGGGAATCTACGAGCAGTACTTC.

This clone was detected a few times. The chain uses TRBV3-1 (or the pseudogene TRBV3-2) and TRBJ1-5; TRBD1 aligns across 7 bases. Germline lookup yields CDR1 LGHDT and CDR2 YNNKEL (reference sequence). CDR3 size: 15 residues. The J segment lost 5 bases and the V segment lost 4 bases, leaving 8 bases of the junction unmatched. CDR3 sequence (DNA): TGTGCCAGCAGCCCAAGCCTCAGGGGGGATCAGCCCCAGCATTTT. Amino acids: CASSPSLRGDQPQHF.

This clone was picked up a small number of times. V and J are TRBV7-9 and TRBJ1-1; D possibly corresponds to TRBD1 (5 bases). This CDR3 spans 16 amino acids. Per the germline V gene, CDR1 is SEHNR and CDR2 is FQNEAQ (reference sequence). Trimming removed 2 bases at V and 4 bases at J, with 17 bases between. CDR3 sequence: CASSLLGWQGGTEAFF. The CDR3 DNA reads as TGTGCCAGCAGCTTACTCGGGTGGCAGGGTGGCACTGAAGCTTTCTTT.

The chain recombines TRBV4-2 with TRBJ1-2; a possible D gene is TRBD1 (6 bases). In germline, CDR1 is LGHNA, CDR2 YNFKEQ. This CDR3 is 15 amino acids long. Trimming took 4 bases from V and 6 from J, leaving 18 bases between them. The CDR3 DNA follows: TGTGCCAGCAGCCCGAAACTTACAGGGTCGGATGGCTACACCTTC. Protein: CASSPKLTGSDGYTF.

V is TRBV15 and J is TRBJ1-5; the match to TRBD1 covers 10 bases. The germline V gene encodes CDR1 LNHNV and CDR2 YYDKDF (reference sequence). The CDR3 extends over 15 amino acids. With 5 bases clipped from V and 5 bases from J, the junction kept 6 bases outside the gene matches. DNA for the CDR3: TGTGCCACCAGCGAGGGGACAGGGGAGGATCAGCCCCAGCATTTT. Translating it yields CATSEGTGEDQPQHF.

The chain carries TRBV15 and TRBJ1-1; D is ambiguous. Germline V CDR1 and CDR2: LNHNV, YYDKDF (reference sequence). CDR3 length: 15 residues. Between the trimmed V and J ends, which lost 1 base and 0 bases, there was a span of 9 bases. The CDR3 spells CATSRVRGLNTEAFF. CDR3 DNA: TGTGCCACCAGCAGAGTGCGGGGTCTGAACACTGAAGCTTTCTTT.

This chain connects TRBV6-5 to TRBJ1-5, with D unresolved. V was trimmed by 4 bases and J by 2 bases, leaving 12 bases between them. The germline V gene has CDR1 MNHEY and CDR2 SVGAGI. This CDR3 has 15 amino acids. This CDR3 reads CASSSTGQGNQPQHF. As DNA, the CDR3 is TGTGCCAGCAGTTCAACCGGCCAGGGCAATCAGCCCCAGCATTTT.

The rearrangement joins TRBV24-1 to TRBJ1-6; TRBD1 might be the D (5 bases). Between the trimmed V and J ends, which lost 4 bases and 7 bases, there was a span of 10 bases. This CDR3 contains 14 residues. Germline assignment: CDR1 KGHDR and CDR2 SFDVKD. The CDR3: CATSDQGRNSPLHF. DNA for the CDR3: TGTGCCACCAGTGACCAGGGAAGAAATTCACCCCTCCACTTT.

V and J are TRBV6-6 and TRBJ2-7; 11 bases are shared with TRBD1. This CDR3 is 15 amino acids long. Unmatched junction bases numbered 1, after V lost 0 bases and J lost 3 bases. The germline CDR1 and CDR2 sequences are MNHNY and SVGAGI (reference sequence). The CDR3: CASSYSGTGGYEQYF. The CDR3 nucleotides read TGTGCCAGCAGTTACTCCGGGACAGGGGGCTACGAGCAGTACTTC.

This chain uses TRBV19 with TRBJ2-3; 9 bases line up with TRBD2. Unmatched junction bases numbered 8, after V lost 1 base and J lost 6 bases. From germline, CDR1 is LNHDA and CDR2 SQIVND (reference sequence). There are 16 residues in the CDR3. The CDR3 here is CASSIGSGGPKDTQYF. The CDR3 bases are TGTGCCAGTAGTATAGGTAGCGGGGGCCCCAAGGATACGCAGTATTTT.

The V call is TRBV7-9, the J call TRBJ1-1; tentative D call: TRBD1 (5 bases). The CDR3 length is 16 residues. Trimming left V 2 bases short and J 3 bases short, with 16 bases between. Germline CDR1 SEHNR, CDR2 FQNEAQ (reference sequence). The CDR3 DNA sequence: TGTGCCAGCAGCTTACGGGGGTGGGTAATTGACACTGAAGCTTTCTTT. It encodes CASSLRGWVIDTEAFF.

This chain joins TRBV10-3 and TRBJ2-7, with 9 bases fitting TRBD1. Germline CDR1 is ENHRY and CDR2 is SYGVKD. This CDR3 comprises 12 residues. After removal of 8 bases from V and 4 bases from J, the junction contained 3 bases not matched to a gene. Here the CDR3 DNA reads TGTGCCATCTCCGGACAGGGGTACGAGCAGTACTTC. Translation: CAISGQGYEQYF.

V usage is TRBV6-6 and J usage is TRBJ2-3; no definite D call. This CDR3 has 13 amino acids. Trimming took off 2 bases at V and 4 bases at J, with 7 bases between the two ends. Germline V lookup: CDR1 MNHNY, CDR2 SVGAGI (reference sequence). CDR3 loop: CASSYGFPDTQYF. CDR3 nucleotides: TGTGCCAGCAGTTACGGCTTTCCAGATACGCAGTATTTT.

The chain has TRBV6-4 and TRBJ2-7, with 7 bases matching TRBD1. The J segment lost 7 bases and the V segment lost 6 bases, leaving 15 bases of the junction unmatched. Per germline, CDR1 MRHNA and CDR2 SNTAGT. This CDR3 has 15 residues. The CDR3 nucleotides are TGTGCCAGCAGACTGCCGGGACAGCCCCTAGGGGAGCAGTACTTC. Encoded protein: CASRLPGQPLGEQYF.

The rearrangement joins TRBV2 to TRBJ1-2, with TRBD1 matching over 7 bases. V was pared by 4 bases and J by 5 bases, with 10 bases of the junction left unmatched. The CDR3 has 15 amino acids. The germline CDR1 and CDR2 sequences are SNHLY and FYNNEI. CDR3 protein: CASSADRFGGYGYTF. The CDR3 region has the DNA TGTGCCAGCAGTGCGGACAGGTTTGGGGGATATGGCTACACCTTC.

The gene calls are TRBV15 and TRBJ1-1, with a tentative D call TRBD1 (5 bases). The CDR3 covers 14 residues. CDR1 and CDR2 (germline): LNHNV, YYDKDF (reference sequence). V lost 3 bases and J lost 5, with 13 bases in between. This chain's CDR3 is CATSSARGRTEAFF. For the CDR3, the DNA is TGTGCCACCAGCAGTGCCCGGGGGAGAACTGAAGCTTTCTTT.

The CDR3 DNA reads as TGCGCCAGCAGCTTGGAGACAGTGGGCTATGGCTACACCTTC. This encodes CASSLETVGYGYTF. The chain combines TRBV5-1 with TRBJ1-2, with TRBD1 as a possible D gene (5 bases). In germline, CDR1 is SGHRS, CDR2 YFSETQ. Trimming cost V 0 bases and J 4 bases, with 10 bases left between them. This CDR3 is built from 14 residues.

The chain joins TRBV5-1 to TRBJ1-6; 7 bases line up with TRBD1. The CDR3 contains 14 residues. In germline, CDR1 is SGHRS, CDR2 YFSETQ. V trimming: 2 bases; J trimming: 14 bases; junction bases outside the gene matches: 10. CDR3 sequence: CASSFDKQGITLHF. The CDR3 nucleotides read TGCGCCAGCAGCTTCGACAAACAGGGGATCACCCTCCACTTT. Full variable domain (missing parts from reference TRBV5-1 and TRBJ1-6): KAGVTQTPRYLIKTRGQQVTLSCSPISGHRSVSWYQQTPGQGLQFLFEYFSETQRNKGNFPGRFSGRQFSNSRSEMNVSTLELGDSALYLCASSFDKQGITLHFGNGTRLTVT.